Listed below are T cell receptor beta chains from one sample, sequenced in a study of T cell responses to AZD1222 COVID-19 vaccine. Some clones are missing from TCRdb's copy, which holds only in-frame ones; the method was immunoSEQ multiplex PCR. The sample shows about 120,000 clones, 65% to 90% of them seen only once. The material was peripheral blood, obtained on day 0 of AZD1222 vaccination. Receptors were obtained from an adult in good health. Both conserved end residues are part of each CDR3. The D gene is left open where the match is weak. Only part of the rows carry a size: once, few, many, or a class if the clone is expanded.

>TRBV28|TRBD1|TRBJ2-1|NA
TGTGCCAGCAGTCCCCCCGGGACAGGGGACAATGAGCAGTTCTTC
CASSPPGTGDNEQFF
>TRBV20-1|NA|TRBJ1-3|NA
TGCAGTGCTAGTTGGGGAAACACCATATATTTT
CSASWGNTIYF
>TRBV28|TRBD2|TRBJ2-2|NA
TGTGCCACCGAAGCGGGAGACGGTTCCGGGGAGCTGTTTTTT
CATEAGDGSGELFF
>TRBV30|NA|TRBJ1-6|NA
TGTGCCTGGAGTGGGTCGGGGGGCGGTTTGAATTCACCCCTCCACTTT
CAWSGSGGGLNSPLHF
>TRBV28|NA|TRBJ1-5|NA
TGTGCCAGCAGTTTGGGACGTCTGGGGGCCCAGCATTTT
CASSLGRLGAQHF
>TRBV20-1|NA|TRBJ1-4|NA
TGCAGTGCTAGCCCCGGTGAAAAACTGTTTTTT
CSASPGEKLFF
>TRBV20-1|NA|TRBJ1-2|NA
TGCAGTGCCCCATCCGGATATGGCTACACCTTC
CSAPSGYGYTF
>TRBV12-3/TRBV12-4|TRBD1|TRBJ2-5|NA
TGTGCCAGCACCCTGACAGGGGACGAGACCCAGTACTTC
CASTLTGDETQYF
>TRBV25-1|TRBD1|TRBJ1-2|NA
TGTGCCAGCAGTGAGGTGGGACAGGGCTATGGCTACACCTTC
CASSEVGQGYGYTF
>TRBV28|NA|TRBJ2-7|NA
TGTGCCAGCGAGGGGGTAAGGTACGAGCAGTACTTC
CASEGVRYEQYF
>TRBV5-5|NA|TRBJ2-1|few
TGTGCCAGCAGCTTGGCCTTAGACTGGCGGAGGGATGAGCAGTTCTTC
CASSLALDWRRDEQFF
>TRBV5-1|TRBD1|TRBJ2-5|few
TGCGCCAGCAGCTTCGGGACAGGCGAAGAGACCCAGTACTTC
CASSFGTGEETQYF